The 27 T cell receptor beta chains listed next were all sequenced from one sample in a study of blood T cell repertoires in COVID-19. Using immunoSEQ multiplex PCR, the repertoire was profiled, and TCRdb retains in-frame clones only, with some absent. The sample contains about 100,000 clones, roughly nine tenths of which appear only once. The material sequenced was peripheral blood. The receptors come from a woman aged 80 or older with acute or convalescent COVID-19.

V gene TRBV19 combines with J gene TRBJ2-1; tentatively, D is TRBD2 (6 bases). Germline CDR1 reads LNHDA; CDR2 reads SQIVND (reference sequence). CDR3 length equals 13 residues. Trimming shortened V by 8 bases and J by 3 bases, and 11 bases separated the two germline ends. Written as DNA, the CDR3 is TGTGCCAGTGCACTAGCAGGCTACAATGAGCAGTTCTTC. Translated: CASALAGYNEQFF.

The chain links TRBV29-1 to TRBJ1-2; 8 bases line up with TRBD1. The germline V gene encodes CDR1 SQVTM and CDR2 ANQGSEA. The ends lost 7 bases at V and 6 bases at J; junction bases unmatched: 4. CDR3 length: 11 amino acids. CDR3 loop: CSADRGDGYTF. CDR3 DNA: TGCAGCGCTGACAGGGGCGATGGCTACACCTTC.

The rearrangement links TRBV27 to TRBJ1-2; the D gene is possibly TRBD1 (5 bases). Trimming pared 5 bases from V and 7 bases from J, leaving 14 bases between. The germline V gene has CDR1 MNHEY and CDR2 SMNVEV (reference sequence). This CDR3 is built from 13 residues. In DNA form, the CDR3 reads TGTGCCAGCAGTCAACTGGGACTCACTGGCTACACCTTC. It yields the protein CASSQLGLTGYTF.

The chain recombines TRBV5-5 with TRBJ1-2; D not certain. The CDR3 consists of 13 residues. V was trimmed by 3 bases and J by 2 bases, leaving 8 bases between them. The V gene's germline CDR1 is SGHKS and CDR2 YYEKEE (reference sequence). The CDR3 sequence is CASSSYRNYGYTF. The CDR3 coding sequence is TGTGCCAGCAGCTCGTACAGAAACTATGGCTACACCTTC.

V and J are TRBV27 and TRBJ2-7; TRBD1 matches at 8 bases. Germline V gene sequence: CDR1 MNHEY, CDR2 SMNVEV (reference sequence). V lost 2 bases to trimming and J lost 3 bases; unmatched junction nucleotides: 6. This CDR3 is 15 amino acids long. In nucleotides, the CDR3 is TGTGCCAGCAGTTTAGACAGGGGCGCGGGCTACGAGCAGTACTTC. Protein: CASSLDRGAGYEQYF.

V usage is TRBV18 and J usage is TRBJ1-1, with a tentative D call TRBD1 (5 bases). Germline CDR1 reads KGHSH; CDR2 reads LQKENI. The CDR3 length is 13 residues. The germline V and J ends were trimmed by 1 base and 7 bases, with 10 bases remaining between them. The CDR3 loop reads CASSPLTGNEAFF. The CDR3 DNA reads as TGTGCCAGCTCACCACTCACAGGAAATGAAGCTTTCTTT.

The chain employs TRBV29-1 and TRBJ1-1; 7 bases line up with TRBD1. This CDR3 has 18 residues. After removal of 6 bases from V and 5 bases from J, the junction contained 24 bases not matched to a gene. Germline CDR1 and CDR2: SQVTM and ANQGSEA. CDR3 in DNA: TGCAGCGTCATGACCTCCAGGGGGTTCTCACTATGGGGTACTGAAGCTTTCTTT. The encoded protein is CSVMTSRGFSLWGTEAFF.

Of note for this clone: One end of the junction does not line up with germline, which may come from a read error. This chain joins TRBV12-3 or TRBV12-4 and TRBJ1-2; no clear D. CDR3 length equals 12 residues. CDR3 loop: CASSLSVGLQNF. The CDR3 DNA reads as TGTGCCAGCAGTTTAAGCGTCGGACTGCAAAACTTC.

The chain uses TRBV3-1 (or the pseudogene TRBV3-2) and TRBJ1-5, with 7 positions matching TRBD1. J lost 3 bases, V lost 1 base, and 3 bases had no gene match. The CDR3 is 15 amino acids. Per the germline V gene, CDR1 is LGHDT and CDR2 is YNNKEL (reference sequence). The CDR3 DNA follows: TGTGCCAGCAGCCAAGGGACAGGCGACAATCAGCCCCAGCATTTT. As protein: CASSQGTGDNQPQHF.

This chain links TRBV25-1 with TRBJ2-7; 7 bases align to TRBD2. J gave up 0 bases and V 6 bases, and 5 bases lay outside the gene matches. The CDR3 length is 14 residues. Germline CDR1 MGHDK, CDR2 SYGVNS. This chain's CDR3 is CASRRGTSSYEQYF. The DNA for the CDR3 is TGTGCCAGCAGGCGGGGGACGAGCTCCTACGAGCAGTACTTC.

The gene calls are TRBV12-3 or TRBV12-4 and TRBJ2-7; tentatively, D is TRBD1 (6 bases). The CDR3 length is 13 residues. Trimming removed 5 bases from V and 0 bases from J, with 8 bases in between. CDR3 amino acids: CASSRQVSYEQYF. The CDR3, as DNA: TGTGCCAGCAGTAGACAGGTCTCCTACGAGCAGTACTTC.

This sequence joins TRBV11-2 and TRBJ2-1; 10 positions agree with TRBD2. The CDR3 has 17 amino acids. V shed 6 bases and J 2 bases; nucleotides not matched to a gene: 10. Germline values: CDR1 SGHAT, CDR2 FQNNGV. DNA of the CDR3: TGTGCCAGCAGTCGGAGCGGGGGGGCCGCTGCCTACAATGAGCAGTTCTTC. Translation: CASSRSGGAAAYNEQFF.

The gene calls are TRBV19 and TRBJ1-6; D is perhaps TRBD1 (6 bases). Per germline, CDR1 LNHDA and CDR2 SQIVND (reference sequence). The germline V and J ends were trimmed by 5 bases and 9 bases, with 17 bases remaining between them. The length of the CDR3 is 15 residues. CDR3 amino acids: CASSPQTGPGSPLHF. CDR3 sequence (DNA): TGTGCCAGTAGTCCCCAAACAGGGCCGGGTTCACCCCTCCACTTT.

The chain couples TRBV2 to TRBJ2-5; D possibly corresponds to TRBD1 (5 bases). The CDR3 has 13 amino acids. CDR1 and CDR2 (germline): SNHLY, FYNNEI. V was trimmed by 5 bases and J by 4 bases, leaving 11 bases between them. The CDR3: CASSLNRGETQYF. CDR3 DNA sequence: TGTGCCAGCAGTTTGAATAGGGGAGAGACCCAGTACTTC.

J is TRBJ1-5 and V is TRBV5-1; TRBD1 might be the D (6 bases). The germline CDR1 and CDR2 sequences are SGHRS and YFSETQ. V shed 4 bases and J shed 4 bases, with 18 bases lying between them. The CDR3 runs to 16 residues. Written as DNA, the CDR3 is TGCGCCAGCAGCCCAGGGGACGGACCTAAAAATCAGCCCCAGCATTTT. This sequence encodes CASSPGDGPKNQPQHF.

This clone showed up just once. The chain links TRBV7-9 to TRBJ2-2, with 8 nucleotides matching TRBD1. Germline assignment: CDR1 SEHNR and CDR2 FQNEAQ (reference sequence). Trimming took 0 bases from V and 3 from J; bases not matched to a gene: 6. The CDR3 runs to 17 residues. The CDR3 is CASSLAQGVWDTGELFF. CDR3 sequence (DNA): TGTGCCAGCAGCTTAGCACAGGGGGTGTGGGACACCGGGGAGCTGTTTTTT.

This chain joins TRBV5-6 and TRBJ2-3; tentatively, D is TRBD1 (5 bases). CDR1 SGHDT and CDR2 YYEEEE come from the germline V gene. The CDR3 covers 14 residues. V lost 7 bases and J lost 2, with 14 bases in between. The CDR3 loop reads CASGDSRLTDTQYF. The CDR3, as DNA: TGTGCCAGCGGCGACAGTAGGCTCACAGATACGCAGTATTTT. The full variable domain, completed using reference TRBV5-6 and TRBJ2-3, is DAGVTQSPTHLIKTRGQQVTLRCSPKSGHDTVSWYQQALGQGPQFIFQYYEEEERQRGNFPDRFSGHQFPNYSSELNVNALLLGDSALYLCASGDSRLTDTQYFGPGTRLTVL.

The chain recombines TRBV11-2 with TRBJ2-1; 8 nucleotides line up with TRBD1. Trimming cost V 1 base and J 6 bases; bases outside gene matches: 2. The CDR3 has 14 amino acids. The germline CDR1 and CDR2 sequences are SGHAT and FQNNGV. DNA for the CDR3: TGTGCCAGCAGCTTAGGGGGACAGGCCAATGAGCAGTTCTTC. Its translation is CASSLGGQANEQFF.

The chain joins TRBV28 to TRBJ1-4, with 9 bases fitting TRBD1. CDR3 length: 16 amino acids. CDR1 is MDHEN, CDR2 SYDVKM, per germline. V shed 3 bases and J 7 bases; nucleotides not matched to a gene: 9. CDR3 protein: CASSLSPGQGREKLFF. The CDR3 DNA is TGTGCCAGCAGTTTGTCCCCGGGACAGGGTCGTGAAAAACTGTTTTTT.

The chain links TRBV18 to TRBJ1-3; tentative D call: TRBD1 (5 bases). Trimming left V 0 bases short and J 2 bases short, with 8 bases between. The germline V gene encodes CDR1 KGHSH and CDR2 LQKENI. The CDR3 runs 15 residues. The CDR3 coding sequence is TGTGCCAGCTCACCACCGTCAGGGACTGGAAACACCATATATTTT. It codes for CASSPPSGTGNTIYF.

This clone was detected only a few times. The chain links TRBV5-1 to TRBJ1-4, with D maybe TRBD1 (5 bases). From germline, CDR1 is SGHRS and CDR2 YFSETQ. CDR3 length equals 14 residues. V was trimmed by 0 bases and J by 8 bases, leaving 11 bases between them. The CDR3 protein is CASSLERGNEKLFF. For the CDR3, the DNA is TGCGCCAGCAGCTTGGAAAGGGGTAACGAAAAACTGTTTTTT.

The rearrangement joins TRBV7-6 to TRBJ2-7, with 8 bases that match TRBD2. This CDR3 is built from 14 residues. Germline loops: CDR1 SGHVS, CDR2 FNYEAQ. Trimming cost V 3 bases and J 4 bases; bases outside gene matches: 5. In DNA, the CDR3 is TGTGCCAGCAGCTTCGGCGGGGGGCCGTACGAGCAGTACTTC. Translated: CASSFGGGPYEQYF.

The chain links TRBV6-5 to TRBJ1-3; no firm D call. The CDR3 runs 16 residues. The V end was cut by 0 bases, the J end by 2 bases, with 11 bases between. Germline V CDR1 and CDR2: MNHEY, SVGAGI. The DNA of the CDR3 is TGTGCCAGCAGTTACTCGTATCGTGGGCCTGGAAACACCATATATTTT. Amino acid sequence: CASSYSYRGPGNTIYF.

This sequence joins TRBV6-5 and TRBJ1-2; TRBD1 matches 7 bases. V was pared by 6 bases and J by 4 bases, with 8 bases of the junction left unmatched. The CDR3 loop spans 14 amino acids. Germline V CDR1 and CDR2: MNHEY, SVGAGI. The CDR3 region is CASSRGQLSYGYTF. DNA for the CDR3: TGTGCCAGCAGCAGGGGACAGTTGAGCTATGGCTACACCTTC.

The chain combines TRBV2 with TRBJ1-2; D remains ambiguous. CDR3 length: 13 residues. Trimming took off 6 bases at V and 1 base at J, with 9 bases between the two ends. Germline CDR1 and CDR2: SNHLY and FYNNEI. This CDR3 is CASRLQVNYGYTF. The CDR3 nucleotides read TGTGCCAGCAGACTTCAGGTTAACTATGGCTACACCTTC.

This clone was recorded a few times. V is TRBV4-1 and J is TRBJ1-1; 11 nucleotides match TRBD1. Germline V gene lookup returns CDR1 MGHRA and CDR2 YSYEKL. The CDR3 sequence is 14 residues long. Germline trimming cut 3 bases from V and 9 bases from J; bases unmatched to any gene: 6. The CDR3 coding sequence is TGCGCCAGCAGCCACCAAGGACAGGGGGCAAAAGCTTTCTTT. It encodes CASSHQGQGAKAFF.

The rearrangement uses TRBV3-1 (or the pseudogene TRBV3-2) and TRBJ1-4; the D gene is possibly TRBD1 (5 bases). Trimming cost V 0 bases and J 8 bases, with 10 bases left between them. Germline V CDR1 and CDR2: LGHDT, YNNKEL (reference sequence). The CDR3 runs 14 residues. CDR3 sequence (DNA): TGTGCCAGCAGCCAAGAGGTCTGGGGCGAAAAACTGTTTTTT. Translating it yields CASSQEVWGEKLFF.